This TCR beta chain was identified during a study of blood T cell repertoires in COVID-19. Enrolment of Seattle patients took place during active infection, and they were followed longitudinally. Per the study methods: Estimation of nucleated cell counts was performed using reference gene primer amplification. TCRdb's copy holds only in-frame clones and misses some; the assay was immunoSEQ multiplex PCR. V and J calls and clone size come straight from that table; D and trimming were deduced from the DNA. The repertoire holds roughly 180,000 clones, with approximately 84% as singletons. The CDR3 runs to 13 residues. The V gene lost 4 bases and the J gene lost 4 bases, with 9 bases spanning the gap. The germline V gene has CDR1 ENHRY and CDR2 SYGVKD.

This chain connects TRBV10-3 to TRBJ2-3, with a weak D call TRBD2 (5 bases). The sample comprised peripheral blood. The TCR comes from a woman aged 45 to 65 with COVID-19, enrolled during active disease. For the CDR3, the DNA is TGTGCCATCAGTGGGGTAGCGCCAGATACGCAGTATTTT. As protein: CAISGVAPDTQYF.